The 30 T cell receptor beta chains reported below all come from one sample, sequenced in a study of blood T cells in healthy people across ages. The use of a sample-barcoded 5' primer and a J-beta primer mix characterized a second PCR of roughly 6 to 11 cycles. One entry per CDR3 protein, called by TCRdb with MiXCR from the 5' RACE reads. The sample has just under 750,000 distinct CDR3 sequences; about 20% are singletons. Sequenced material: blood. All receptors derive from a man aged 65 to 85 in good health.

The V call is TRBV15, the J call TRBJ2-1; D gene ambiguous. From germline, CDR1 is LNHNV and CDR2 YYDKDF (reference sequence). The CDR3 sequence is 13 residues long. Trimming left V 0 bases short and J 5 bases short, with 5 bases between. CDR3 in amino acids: CATSRDNHNEQFF. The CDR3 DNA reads TGTGCCACCAGCAGAGACAACCACAATGAGCAGTTCTTC. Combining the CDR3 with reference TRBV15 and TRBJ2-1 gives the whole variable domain DAMVIQNPRYQVTQFGKPVTLSCSQTLNHNVMYWYQQKSSQAPKLLFHYYDKDFNNEADTPDNFQSRRPNTSFCFLDIRSPGLGDTAMYLCATSRDNHNEQFFGPGTRLTVL.

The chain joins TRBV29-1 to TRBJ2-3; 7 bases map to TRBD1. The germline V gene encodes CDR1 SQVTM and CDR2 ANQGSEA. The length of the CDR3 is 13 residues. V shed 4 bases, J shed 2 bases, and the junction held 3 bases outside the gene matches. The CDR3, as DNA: TGCAGCGTTGGGGGACAGAACACAGATACGCAGTATTTT. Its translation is CSVGGQNTDTQYF.

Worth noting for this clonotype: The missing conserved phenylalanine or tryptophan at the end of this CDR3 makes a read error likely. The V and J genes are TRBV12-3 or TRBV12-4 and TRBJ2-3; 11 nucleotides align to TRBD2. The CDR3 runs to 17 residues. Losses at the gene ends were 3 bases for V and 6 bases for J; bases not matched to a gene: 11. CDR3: CASSFKLTSGGLDTQYS. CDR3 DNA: TGTGCCAGCAGTTTCAAACTCACTAGCGGGGGATTGGATACGCAGTATTCT.

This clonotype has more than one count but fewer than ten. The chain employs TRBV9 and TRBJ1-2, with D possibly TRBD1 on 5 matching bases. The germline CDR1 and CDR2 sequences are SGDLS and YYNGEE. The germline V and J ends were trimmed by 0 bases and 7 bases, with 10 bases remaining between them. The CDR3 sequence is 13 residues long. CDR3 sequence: CASSVGREGGYTF. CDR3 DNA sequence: TGTGCCAGCAGCGTAGGCAGGGAGGGTGGCTACACCTTC.

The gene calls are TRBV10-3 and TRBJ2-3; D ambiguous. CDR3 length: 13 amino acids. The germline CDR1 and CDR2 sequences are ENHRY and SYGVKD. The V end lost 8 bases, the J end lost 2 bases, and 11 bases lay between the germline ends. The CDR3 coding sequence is TGTGCCATCGGGCTACCGAACACAGATACGCAGTATTTT. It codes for CAIGLPNTDTQYF.

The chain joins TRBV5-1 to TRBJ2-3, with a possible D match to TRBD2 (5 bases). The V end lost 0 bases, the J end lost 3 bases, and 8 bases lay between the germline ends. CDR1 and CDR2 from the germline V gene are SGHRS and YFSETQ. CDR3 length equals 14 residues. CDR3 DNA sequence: TGCGCCAGCAGCTTGGCCGAGGGAACAGATACGCAGTATTTT. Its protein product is CASSLAEGTDTQYF.

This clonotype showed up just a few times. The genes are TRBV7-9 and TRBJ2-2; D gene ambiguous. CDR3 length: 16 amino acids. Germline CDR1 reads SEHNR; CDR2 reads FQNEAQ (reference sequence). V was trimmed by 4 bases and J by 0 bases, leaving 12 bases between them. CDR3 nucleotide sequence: TGTGCCAGCAGCTGGCCGGACGCTTCGAACACCGGGGAGCTGTTTTTT. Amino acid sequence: CASSWPDASNTGELFF.

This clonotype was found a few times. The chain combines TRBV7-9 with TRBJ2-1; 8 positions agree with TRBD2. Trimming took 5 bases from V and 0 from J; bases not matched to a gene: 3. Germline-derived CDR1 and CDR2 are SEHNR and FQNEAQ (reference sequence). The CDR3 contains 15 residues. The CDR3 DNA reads TGTGCCAGCAGCCCTAGCGGGCCCTCCTACAATGAGCAGTTCTTC. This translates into CASSPSGPSYNEQFF.

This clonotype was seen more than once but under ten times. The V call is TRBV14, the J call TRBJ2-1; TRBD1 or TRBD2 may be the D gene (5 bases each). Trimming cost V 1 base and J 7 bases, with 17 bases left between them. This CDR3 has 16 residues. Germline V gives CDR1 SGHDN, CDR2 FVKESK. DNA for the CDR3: TGTGCCAGCAGCCAAGTTAAGAACCGGGGCAGGAATGAGCAGTTCTTC. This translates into CASSQVKNRGRNEQFF.

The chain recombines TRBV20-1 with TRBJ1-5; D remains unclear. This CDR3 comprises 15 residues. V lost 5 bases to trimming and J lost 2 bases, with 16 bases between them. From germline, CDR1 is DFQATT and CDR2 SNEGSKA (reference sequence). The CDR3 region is CSARQPERGNQPQHF. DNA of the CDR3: TGCAGTGCTCGGCAGCCAGAGCGAGGCAATCAGCCCCAGCATTTT.

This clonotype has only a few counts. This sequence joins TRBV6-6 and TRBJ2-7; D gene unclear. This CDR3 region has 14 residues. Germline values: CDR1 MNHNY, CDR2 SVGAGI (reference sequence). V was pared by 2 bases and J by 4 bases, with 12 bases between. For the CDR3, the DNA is TGTGCCAGCAGTTACGGGCAGGAAAAGTACGAGCAGTACTTC. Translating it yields CASSYGQEKYEQYF.

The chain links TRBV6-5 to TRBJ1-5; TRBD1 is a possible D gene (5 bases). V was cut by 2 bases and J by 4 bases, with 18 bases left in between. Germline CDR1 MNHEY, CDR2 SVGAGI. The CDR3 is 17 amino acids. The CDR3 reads CASSYGPSRGSNQPQHF. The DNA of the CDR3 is TGTGCCAGCAGTTACGGGCCGAGTCGGGGCAGTAATCAGCCCCAGCATTTT.

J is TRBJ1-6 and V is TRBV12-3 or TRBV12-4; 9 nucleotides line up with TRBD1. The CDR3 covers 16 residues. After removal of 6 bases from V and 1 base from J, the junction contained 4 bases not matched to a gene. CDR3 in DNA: TGTGCCAGCAGATCACAGGGGGCTTCCTATAATTCACCCCTCCACTTT. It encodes CASRSQGASYNSPLHF.

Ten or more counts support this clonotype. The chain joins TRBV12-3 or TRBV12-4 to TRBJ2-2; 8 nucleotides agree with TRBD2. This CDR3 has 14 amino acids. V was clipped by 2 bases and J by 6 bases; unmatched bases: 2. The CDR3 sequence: CASSLTGGAGELFF. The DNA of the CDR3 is TGTGCCAGCAGTTTAACCGGGGGGGCCGGGGAGCTGTTTTTT.

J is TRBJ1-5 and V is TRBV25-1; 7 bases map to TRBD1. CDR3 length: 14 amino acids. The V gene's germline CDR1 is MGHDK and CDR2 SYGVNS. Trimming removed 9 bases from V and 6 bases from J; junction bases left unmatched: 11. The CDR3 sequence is CASQRQGDGQPQHF. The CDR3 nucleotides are TGTGCCAGTCAGCGACAGGGAGATGGTCAGCCCCAGCATTTT. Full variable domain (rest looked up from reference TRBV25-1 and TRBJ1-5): EADIYQTPRYLVIGTGKKITLECSQTMGHDKMYWYQQDPGMELHLIHYSYGVNSTEKGDLSSESTVSRIRTEHFPLTLESARPSHTSQYLCASQRQGDGQPQHFGDGTRLSIL.

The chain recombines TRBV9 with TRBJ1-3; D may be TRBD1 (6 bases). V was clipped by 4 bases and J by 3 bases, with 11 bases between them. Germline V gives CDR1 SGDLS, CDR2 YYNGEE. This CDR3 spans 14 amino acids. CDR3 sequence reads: CASSPQGIGNTIYF. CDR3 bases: TGTGCCAGCAGCCCTCAGGGGATTGGAAACACCATATATTTT.

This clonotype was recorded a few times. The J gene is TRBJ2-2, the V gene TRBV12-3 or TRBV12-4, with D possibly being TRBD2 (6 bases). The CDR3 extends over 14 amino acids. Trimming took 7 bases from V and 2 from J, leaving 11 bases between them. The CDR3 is CASTQGGNTGELFF. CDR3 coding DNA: TGTGCCAGCACTCAGGGAGGTAACACCGGGGAGCTGTTTTTT.

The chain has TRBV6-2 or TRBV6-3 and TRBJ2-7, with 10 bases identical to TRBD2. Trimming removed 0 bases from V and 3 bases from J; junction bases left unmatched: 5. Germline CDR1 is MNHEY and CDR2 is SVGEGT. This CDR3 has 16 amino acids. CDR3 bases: TGTGCCAGCAGTTACTCCCTAGCGGGGGACCTCTACGAGCAGTACTTC. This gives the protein CASSYSLAGDLYEQYF.

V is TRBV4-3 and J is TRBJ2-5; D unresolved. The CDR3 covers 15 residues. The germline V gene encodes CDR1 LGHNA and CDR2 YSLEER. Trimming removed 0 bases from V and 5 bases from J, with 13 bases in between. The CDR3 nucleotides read TGCGCCAGCAGCCAAGATCGGAGTTTCTTGGAGACCCAGTACTTC. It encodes CASSQDRSFLETQYF.

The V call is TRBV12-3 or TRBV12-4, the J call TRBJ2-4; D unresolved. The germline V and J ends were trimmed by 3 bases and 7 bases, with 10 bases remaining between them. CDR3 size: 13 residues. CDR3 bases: TGTGCCAGCAGTTTCGCCAACTGGAACATTCAGTACTTC. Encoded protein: CASSFANWNIQYF.

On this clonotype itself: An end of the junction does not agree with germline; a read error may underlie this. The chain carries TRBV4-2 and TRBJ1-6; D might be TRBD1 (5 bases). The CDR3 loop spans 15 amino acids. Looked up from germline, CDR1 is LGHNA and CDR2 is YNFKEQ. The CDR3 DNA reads TGTGCCAGCAGCCAAGATTTAGGGGCGGATTCACCCCTCCGCTTT. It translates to CASSQDLGADSPLRF.

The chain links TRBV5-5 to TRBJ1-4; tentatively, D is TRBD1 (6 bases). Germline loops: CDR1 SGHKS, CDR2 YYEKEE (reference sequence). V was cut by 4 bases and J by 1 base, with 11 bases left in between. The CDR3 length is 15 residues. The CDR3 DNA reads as TGTGCCAGCAGCCGGGGACACGTAACTAATGAAAAACTGTTTTTT. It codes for CASSRGHVTNEKLFF.

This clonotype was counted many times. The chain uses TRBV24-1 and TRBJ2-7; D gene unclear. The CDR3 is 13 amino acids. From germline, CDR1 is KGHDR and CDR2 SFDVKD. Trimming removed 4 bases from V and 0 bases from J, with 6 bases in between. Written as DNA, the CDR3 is TGTGCCACCAGTGAGGTAAACTCCTACGAGCAGTACTTC. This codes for CATSEVNSYEQYF.

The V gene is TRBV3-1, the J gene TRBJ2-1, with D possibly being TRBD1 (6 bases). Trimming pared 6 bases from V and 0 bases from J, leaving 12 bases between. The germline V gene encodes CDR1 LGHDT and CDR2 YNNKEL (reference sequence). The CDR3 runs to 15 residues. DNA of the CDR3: TGTGCCAGCAGTAGCAGGGGTACCTCCTACAATGAGCAGTTCTTC. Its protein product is CASSSRGTSYNEQFF.

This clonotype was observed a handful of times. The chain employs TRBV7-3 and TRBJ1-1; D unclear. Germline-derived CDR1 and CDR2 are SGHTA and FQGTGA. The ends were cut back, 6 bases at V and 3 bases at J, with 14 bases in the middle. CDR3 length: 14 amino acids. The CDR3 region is CASRAHGRYTEAFF. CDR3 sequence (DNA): TGTGCCAGCAGGGCACACGGACGGTACACTGAAGCTTTCTTT. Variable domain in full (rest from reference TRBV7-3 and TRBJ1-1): GAGVSQTPSNKVTEKGKYVELRCDPISGHTALYWYRQSLGQGPEFLIYFQGTGAADDSGLPNDRFFAVRPEGSVSTLKIQRTERGDSAVYLCASRAHGRYTEAFFGQGTRLTVV.

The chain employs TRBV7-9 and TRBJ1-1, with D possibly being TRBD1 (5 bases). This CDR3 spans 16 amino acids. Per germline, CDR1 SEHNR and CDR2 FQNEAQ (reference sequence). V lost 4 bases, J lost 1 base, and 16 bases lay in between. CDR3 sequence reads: CASSSAGQRSNTEAFF. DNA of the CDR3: TGTGCCAGCAGCTCGGCGGGGCAGCGCTCGAACACTGAAGCTTTCTTT.

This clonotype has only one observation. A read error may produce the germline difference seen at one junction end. The CDR3 here is CASSPMGQKQETHYF. For the CDR3, the DNA is TGCGCCAGCAGCCCTATGGGGCAGAAACAAGAGACCCATTACTTC. The chain uses TRBV4-1 and TRBJ2-5, with D perhaps matching TRBD1 (5 bases). CDR3 length: 15 amino acids. Germline values: CDR1 MGHRA, CDR2 YSYEKL.

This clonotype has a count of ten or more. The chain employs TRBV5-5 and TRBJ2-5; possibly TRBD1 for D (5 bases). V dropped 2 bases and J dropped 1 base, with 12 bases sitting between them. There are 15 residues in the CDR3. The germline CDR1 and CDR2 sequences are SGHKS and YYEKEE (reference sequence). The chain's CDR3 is CASSFRQNPQETQYF. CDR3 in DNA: TGTGCCAGCAGCTTCCGACAGAACCCCCAAGAGACCCAGTACTTC.

The CDR3 sequence: CASNPGLANEKLFF. The DNA of the CDR3 is TGTGCCAGCAACCCAGGACTAGCTAATGAAAAACTGTTTTTT. The rearrangement uses TRBV12-3 or TRBV12-4 and TRBJ1-4; the D is unclear. With 7 bases removed from V and 3 bases from J, the gap between germline ends came to 12 bases. The CDR3 is made up of 14 amino acids.

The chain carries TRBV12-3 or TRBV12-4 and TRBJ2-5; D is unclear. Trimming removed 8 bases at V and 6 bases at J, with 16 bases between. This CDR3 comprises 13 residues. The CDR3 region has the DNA TGTGCCAGCGCCAGCAGTTCTAGACAGACCCAGTACTTC. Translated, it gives CASASSSRQTQYF.